Detailed here is one T cell receptor beta chain. What it binds is not known. Germline lookup yields CDR1 KGHSH and CDR2 LQKENI. The CDR3 has 13 amino acids. V lost 6 bases, J lost 2 bases, and 8 bases lay in between. This sample is drawn from a study of OX40 agonist ivuxolimab in advanced cancers. Overall study: Every 2 weeks, patients got intravenous ivuxolimab at one of six dose levels (0.01-10 mg/kg). People in dose escalation had one of these cancers: hepatocellular carcinoma, melanoma, renal cell or head and neck cancer.

Overall study results and limits: Circulating CD4+ and CD8+ T cells showed clonal expansion by week 6 at 0.1 to 3.0 mg/kg.

The repertoire was sequenced with immunoSEQ multiplex PCR; TCRdb's copy has only in-frame clones and lacks some. The sample consists of 55,000 to 65,000 clones, 86% of them appearing once. The chain is built from TRBV18 and TRBJ1-5; D ambiguous. This clonotype originated in an adult with an advanced solid tumor such as melanoma, head and neck, liver or kidney cancer. The sequencing used CD4+ or CD8+ T cells sorted from blood, collected in a trial of the OX40 agonist ivuxolimab. The CDR3 region is CASSEWGNQPQHF. In DNA, the CDR3 is TGTGCCAGCTCCGAGTGGGGCAATCAGCCCCAGCATTTT.